Listed below are T cell receptor beta chains from one sample, sequenced in a study of CD8 T cells in ankylosing spondylitis. Using its own MiXCR run on the 5' RACE reads, TCRdb lists one record per CDR3 protein. The sample holds some 46,000 distinct CDR3 sequences, approximately 11% seen once. Sequencing used blood, either unsorted or a sorted T cell fraction (not recorded which). The receptors were sampled from a male donor with ankylosing spondylitis or in good health (not recorded which). Each CDR3 is given with its conserved first and last residue. The D gene is left open where the match is weak. The listing skips clone size in some rows; elsewhere it reads once, few, many or a size class.

d_call | j_call | v_call | clone_size | cdr3_aa | cdr3_nt
- | TRBJ2-5 | TRBV7-8 | many | CASSPRLVSSETQYF | TGTGCCAGCAGCCCCCGACTAGTATCGTCAGAGACCCAGTACTTC
- | TRBJ2-1 | TRBV6-2/TRBV6-3 | many | CASSQTRRNEQFF | TGTGCCAGCAGCCAAACACGGCGGAATGAGCAGTTCTTC
TRBD2 | TRBJ2-1 | TRBV9 | many | CASSVVLAGGVYNEQFF | TGTGCCAGCAGCGTAGTACTAGCGGGGGGGGTTTACAATGAGCAGTTCTTC
TRBD2 | TRBJ2-7 | TRBV5-1 | few | CASSLGLAGSSYEQYF | TGCGCCAGCAGCTTGGGACTAGCGGGTTCTTCCTACGAGCAGTACTTC
- | TRBJ2-3 | TRBV27 | many | CASSLSLAPDTQYF | TGTGCCAGCAGTTTATCGTTAGCCCCAGATACGCAGTATTTT
TRBD1 | TRBJ2-7 | TRBV10-3 | many | CAISGQDRGLAYEQYF | TGTGCCATCAGTGGACAAGACAGGGGGCTGGCCTACGAGCAGTACTTC
- | TRBJ1-3 | TRBV15 | many | CATSSFHSGNTIYF | TGTGCCACCAGCAGTTTTCACTCTGGAAACACCATATATTTT
- | TRBJ1-5 | TRBV10-3 | few | CAISESTDNRPQHF | TGTGCCATCAGTGAGTCAACAGACAATCGGCCCCAGCATTTT
- | TRBJ1-1 | TRBV12-3/TRBV12-4 | many | CASSPGTHTEAFF | TGTGCCAGCAGTCCCGGGACCCACACTGAAGCTTTCTTT
TRBD1 | TRBJ1-1 | TRBV10-3 | many | CAISQGQGGTEAFF | TGTGCCATCAGTCAAGGACAGGGGGGCACTGAAGCTTTCTTT
- | TRBJ1-1 | TRBV5-1 | few | CASSFWGWNTEAFF | TGCGCCAGCAGCTTCTGGGGTTGGAACACTGAAGCTTTCTTT
- | TRBJ1-2 | TRBV5-6 | many | CASSHSGGRVGYTF | TGTGCCAGCAGCCACTCCGGGGGGCGCGTTGGCTACACCTTC
- | TRBJ2-2 | TRBV27 | - | CASSPPGPFQMNTGELFF | TGTGCCAGCAGTCCCCCGGGTCCCTTTCAAATGAACACCGGGGAGCTGTTTTTT
TRBD1 | TRBJ1-1 | TRBV11-1 | few | CASSLVTGGATEAFF | TGTGCCAGCAGCTTAGTCACAGGGGGGGCCACTGAAGCTTTCTTT
TRBD2 | TRBJ2-7 | TRBV6-1 | many | CASRASGGVPYEQYF | TGTGCCAGCAGGGCTAGCGGGGGGGTACCCTACGAGCAGTACTTC
- | TRBJ2-3 | TRBV5-1 | few | CASSLEFSTDTQYF | TGCGCCAGCAGCTTGGAATTTAGCACAGATACGCAGTATTTT